This TCR beta chain was sequenced in a study of early T cells in non-severe SARS-CoV-2 infection. MiXCR was run by TCRdb on the 5' RACE reads, yielding one entry per CDR3 protein. The sample carries tens of thousands of distinct CDR3 sequences, roughly 17% recorded once. This CDR3 has 13 amino acids. The germline gives CDR1 DFQATT, CDR2 SNEGSKA (reference sequence). This chain uses TRBV20-1 with TRBJ2-3, with 11 bases lining up with TRBD2. The source material was whole blood, sampled at baseline. The receptor was isolated from an adult who was a healthcare worker with PCR-confirmed SARS-CoV-2 infection or an uninfected control (not recorded which). The CDR3 nucleotides read TGCAGAGCCACTAGCGGGAGAGCAGATACGCAGTATTTT. Translating gives CRATSGRADTQYF.